Presented here are 21 T cell receptor beta chains from one specimen sequenced in a study of technical replicates of blood from a handful of donors. Produced via immunoSEQ multiplex PCR; TCRdb's table is partial and in-frame only. Of about 80,000 clones detected, 91% appear once; the ten largest clones hold 0.3% to 0.45%. The specimen sequenced was T cells isolated from PBMCs. These receptors all stem from a human donor in good health.

V is TRBV2 and J is TRBJ2-7; tentatively, D is TRBD1 (7 bases). The ends were cut back, 4 bases at V and 6 bases at J, with 19 bases in the middle. The CDR3 consists of 15 residues. The germline V gene has CDR1 SNHLY and CDR2 FYNNEI. The DNA for the CDR3 is TGTGCCAGCAGTGGGGGTCAGGGGGGAGTCCTCGAGCAGTACTTC. This sequence encodes CASSGGQGGVLEQYF.

This rearrangement joins TRBV15 to TRBJ2-1; D is unresolved. V was trimmed by 5 bases and J by 6 bases, leaving 11 bases between them. Germline V gene lookup returns CDR1 LNHNV and CDR2 YYDKDF (reference sequence). This CDR3 contains 13 residues. CDR3 sequence reads: CATSPEFLNEQFF. CDR3 sequence (DNA): TGTGCCACCAGCCCTGAGTTCCTCAATGAGCAGTTCTTC.

V and J are TRBV9 and TRBJ1-4, with a tentative D call TRBD1 (6 bases). Germline CDR1 reads SGDLS; CDR2 reads YYNGEE. The V gene lost 0 bases and the J gene lost 6 bases, with 12 bases spanning the gap. The CDR3 length is 15 residues. The CDR3 nucleotides read TGTGCCAGCAGCGTAGGATCAGGGGTCTATGAAAAACTGTTTTTT. Translated, it gives CASSVGSGVYEKLFF.

V is TRBV7-9 and J is TRBJ2-5; 8 bases agree with TRBD1. The CDR3 is made up of 15 amino acids. The ends lost 2 bases at V and 5 bases at J; junction bases unmatched: 7. Germline V gene sequence: CDR1 SEHNR, CDR2 FQNEAQ (reference sequence). CDR3 bases: TGTGCCAGCAGCTTATCAGGACAGGGCTTCGAGACCCAGTACTTC. The encoded protein is CASSLSGQGFETQYF.

CDR3 bases: TGTGCCAGCAGTTTAGCCCTGCTCGGCGAGCAGTACTTC. As protein: CASSLALLGEQYF. The chain links TRBV28 to TRBJ2-7; D is ambiguous. Deletions cut 2 bases from V and 6 bases from J, with 11 bases between. Germline V lookup: CDR1 MDHEN, CDR2 SYDVKM. The CDR3 is 13 residues long.

Concerning this clone itself: The junction and the germline gene differ at one end; a read error may be behind it. The chain links TRBV7-3 to TRBJ2-2; D uncertain. This CDR3 is built from 11 residues. Per the germline V gene, CDR1 is SGHTA and CDR2 is FQGTGA. The CDR3 sequence: CASSITGELFF. The CDR3 nucleotides read TGTGCCAGCAGCATAACCGGGGAGCTGTTTTTT.

V and J are TRBV25-1 and TRBJ2-1; 10 bases align to TRBD1. Trimming at V came to 5 bases and at J to 2 bases, leaving 6 bases not matched to a gene. Germline CDR1 reads MGHDK; CDR2 reads SYGVNS. The CDR3 consists of 16 residues. This CDR3 is CASSRQGAGPYNEQFF. As DNA, the CDR3 is TGTGCCAGCAGTCGACAGGGGGCTGGCCCCTACAATGAGCAGTTCTTC.

This clone was detected only once. V and J are TRBV5-1 and TRBJ2-3; tentative D call: TRBD2 (5 bases). Trimming cost V 0 bases and J 5 bases, with 16 bases left between them. CDR1 and CDR2 (germline): SGHRS, YFSETQ. The CDR3 contains 16 residues. This chain's CDR3 is CASSLVTGGTKDTQYF. As DNA, the CDR3 is TGCGCCAGCAGCTTGGTGACTGGAGGCACTAAAGATACGCAGTATTTT.

J is TRBJ2-3 and V is TRBV16; possible D gene TRBD1, 6 bases. Deletions cut 6 bases from V and 5 bases from J, with 18 bases between. Germline CDR1 is KGHSY and CDR2 is FQNENV. CDR3 length: 15 residues. The chain's CDR3 is CASSLQQGDRDTQYF. DNA of the CDR3: TGTGCCAGCAGTCTACAACAGGGAGACAGAGATACGCAGTATTTT.

This chain connects TRBV6-1 to TRBJ1-4; D remains ambiguous. The CDR3 is 15 amino acids. Germline lookup yields CDR1 MNHNS and CDR2 SASEGT. With 2 bases removed from V and 5 bases from J, the gap between germline ends came to 12 bases. CDR3: CASSEFRGKNEKLFF. CDR3 nucleotides: TGTGCCAGCAGTGAATTTCGGGGAAAGAATGAAAAACTGTTTTTT.

The chain carries TRBV11-2 and TRBJ1-1, with D uncertain. V lost 4 bases and J lost 4, with 10 bases in between. This CDR3 has 13 amino acids. The germline CDR1 and CDR2 sequences are SGHAT and FQNNGV. CDR3 bases: TGTGCCAGCAGCTCTCCTCGGGTCACTGAAGCTTTCTTT. Translating gives CASSSPRVTEAFF.

This clone was counted once. The chain links TRBV7-9 to TRBJ1-1; 8 bases align to TRBD1. The CDR3 length is 16 residues. Trimming at V came to 6 bases and at J to 2 bases, leaving 11 bases not matched to a gene. CDR1 and CDR2 from the germline V gene are SEHNR and FQNEAQ (reference sequence). The CDR3 protein is CASRLDWGQVNTEAFF. CDR3 bases: TGTGCCAGCAGACTCGATTGGGGACAGGTTAACACTGAAGCTTTCTTT.

V usage is TRBV19 and J usage is TRBJ2-3, with a tentative D call TRBD2 (7 bases). The CDR3 has 13 amino acids. Between the trimmed V and J ends, which lost 7 bases and 5 bases, there was a span of 13 bases. Germline lookup yields CDR1 LNHDA and CDR2 SQIVND (reference sequence). CDR3 DNA: TGTGCCAGTAACAAGGGAGGGGGAGATACGCAGTATTTT. Amino acids: CASNKGGGDTQYF.

This rearrangement joins TRBV9 to TRBJ2-1, with D unresolved. Germline V gives CDR1 SGDLS, CDR2 YYNGEE. The CDR3 runs 13 residues. V shed 4 bases and J shed 6 bases, with 11 bases lying between them. CDR3 nucleotide sequence: TGTGCCAGCAGCCCCGCGCTTGGCAATGAGCAGTTCTTC. Amino acids: CASSPALGNEQFF.

This clone appeared a single time. The V call is TRBV6-6, the J call TRBJ2-1, with 11 bases that match TRBD2. CDR1 MNHNY and CDR2 SVGAGI come from the germline V gene (reference sequence). The CDR3 covers 14 residues. Losses at the gene ends were 6 bases for V and 5 bases for J; bases not matched to a gene: 3. The CDR3 sequence is CASRGTSGHNEQFF. Written as DNA, the CDR3 is TGTGCCAGCAGGGGGACTAGCGGCCACAATGAGCAGTTCTTC.

The chain combines TRBV19 with TRBJ2-1; D gene ambiguous. Trimming removed 2 bases from V and 0 bases from J, with 5 bases in between. CDR1 LNHDA and CDR2 SQIVND come from the germline V gene (reference sequence). The CDR3 has 14 amino acids. The CDR3 region is CASSILSSYNEQFF. In DNA, the CDR3 is TGTGCCAGTAGTATACTTAGCTCCTACAATGAGCAGTTCTTC.

This clone was picked up one time. The chain joins TRBV11-3 to TRBJ1-1; no firm D call. The CDR3 totals 14 residues. V was shortened by 5 bases and J by 1 base, with 11 bases between the two germline ends. Germline lookup yields CDR1 SGHNT and CDR2 YENEEA. In DNA, the CDR3 is TGTGCCAGCAGCGGCAGATTTCCGAACACTGAAGCTTTCTTT. It specifies CASSGRFPNTEAFF. Based on the CDR3 plus reference TRBV11-3 and TRBJ1-1, the full variable domain is EAGVVQSPRYKIIEKKQPVAFWCNPISGHNTLYWYLQNLGQGPELLIRYENEEAVDDSQLPKDRFSAERLKGVDSTLKIQPAELGDSAVYLCASSGRFPNTEAFFGQGTRLTVV.

This chain links TRBV6-9 with TRBJ2-7; D is possibly TRBD2 (5 bases). Between the trimmed V and J ends, which lost 0 bases and 5 bases, there was a span of 8 bases. Germline CDR1 is MNHGY and CDR2 is SVAAGI. The CDR3 totals 13 residues. The CDR3 DNA sequence: TGTGCCAGCAGTTATTCGAACGGGGACGAGCAGTACTTC. Encoded protein: CASSYSNGDEQYF.

V gene TRBV6-1 combines with J gene TRBJ2-7, with a weak D call TRBD2 (5 bases). The germline V gene has CDR1 MNHNS and CDR2 SASEGT. V gave up 3 bases and J gave up 7 bases, with 16 bases separating them. The CDR3 length is 14 residues. CDR3 coding DNA: TGTGCCAGCAGTGAGGCTAGTCGGGGTGGGGAGCAGTACTTC. Amino acids: CASSEASRGGEQYF.

In DNA, the CDR3 is TGTGCCACCAGCAGAGAACGGAGGCAGCAGTTCTTC. Residues: CATSRERRQQFF. The chain uses TRBV15 and TRBJ2-1; a weak D match, TRBD2 (5 bases). Germline CDR1 reads LNHNV; CDR2 reads YYDKDF (reference sequence). Trimming cost V 0 bases and J 11 bases, with 8 bases left between them. This CDR3 is 12 amino acids long.

The V and J genes are TRBV28 and TRBJ2-1; D gene uncertain. The V gene's germline CDR1 is MDHEN and CDR2 SYDVKM. There are 14 residues in the CDR3. Trimming took off 3 bases at V and 5 bases at J, with 11 bases between the two ends. CDR3 protein: CASSLGTVHNEQFF. DNA for the CDR3: TGTGCCAGCAGTTTGGGCACGGTCCACAATGAGCAGTTCTTC.